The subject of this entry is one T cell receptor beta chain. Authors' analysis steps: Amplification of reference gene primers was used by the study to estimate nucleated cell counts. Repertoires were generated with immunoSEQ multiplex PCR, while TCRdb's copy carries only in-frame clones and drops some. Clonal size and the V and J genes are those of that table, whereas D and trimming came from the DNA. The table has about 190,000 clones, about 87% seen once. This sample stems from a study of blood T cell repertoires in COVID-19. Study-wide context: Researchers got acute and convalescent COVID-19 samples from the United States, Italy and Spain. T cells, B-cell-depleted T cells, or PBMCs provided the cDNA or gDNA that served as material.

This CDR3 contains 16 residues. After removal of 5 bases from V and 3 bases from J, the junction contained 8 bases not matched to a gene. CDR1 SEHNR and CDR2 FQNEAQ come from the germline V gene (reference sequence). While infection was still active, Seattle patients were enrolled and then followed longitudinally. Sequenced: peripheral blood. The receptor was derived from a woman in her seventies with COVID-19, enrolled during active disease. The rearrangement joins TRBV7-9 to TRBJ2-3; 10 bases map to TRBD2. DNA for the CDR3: TGTGCCAGCAGCGTTCTAGCGGGAGTTTGGACAGATACGCAGTATTTT. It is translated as CASSVLAGVWTDTQYF.